The present T cell receptor beta chain was sequenced within a study of vaccination and CD4 T cells after COVID-19. As for the study in general: The post-COVID sampling time was a median about 100 days after diagnosis, ranging from 35 to 161.

As for this clonotype: Its antigen is not identified.

Germline V gene sequence: CDR1 DFQATT, CDR2 SNEGSKA (reference sequence). This CDR3 is 15 amino acids long. V shed 1 base and J 3 bases; nucleotides not matched to a gene: 3. The treatment is: approximately nine-day PBMC culture with coronavirus spike peptide pools or control peptides (ViraFEST assay). An Oncomine TCR Beta short-read assay was used to sequence the DNA from cultured CD4+ T cells. TCRdb redid the calling of the PCR reads with MiXCR, one entry per CDR3 protein. The table includes about 15,000 distinct CDR3 sequences, around half detected once. This sequence joins TRBV20-1 and TRBJ1-3; 10 nucleotides align to TRBD1. This clonotype originated in a human donor who had recovered from COVID-19. The sample in question was CD4+ T cells from blood, cultured in vitro, obtained before SARS-CoV-2 vaccination. The CDR3 nucleotides read TGCAGTGCTAGAGCCGGGACAGGGGTTGGAAACACCATATATTTT. The encoded protein is CSARAGTGVGNTIYF.